Below are 12 T cell receptor beta chains sequenced from a single sample in a study of blood T cell repertoires in COVID-19. The protocol was immunoSEQ multiplex PCR, while the TCRdb copy is restricted to in-frame clones and leaves out a portion. The table has 200,000 to 250,000 clones, 80% to 90% seen once. Sequenced: PBMCs or T cells enriched from blood (not recorded which). The receptors stem from a woman in her twenties or thirties who had been exposed to COVID-19.

This clone was observed once. The chain has TRBV5-1 and TRBJ1-1; D unclear. The CDR3 length is 13 residues. Trimming pared 0 bases from V and 2 bases from J, leaving 5 bases between. The germline CDR1 and CDR2 sequences are SGHRS and YFSETQ. The CDR3 coding sequence is TGCGCCAGCAGCTTGGGGGCCAACACTGAAGCTTTCTTT. It specifies CASSLGANTEAFF.

This clone has just a few counts. V and J are TRBV10-3 and TRBJ1-2; D perhaps matches TRBD1 (6 bases). The CDR3 contains 14 residues. Germline-derived CDR1 and CDR2 are ENHRY and SYGVKD. The germline V and J ends were trimmed by 7 bases and 1 base, with 13 bases remaining between them. The CDR3 loop reads CAITPRTDNYGYTF. CDR3 DNA: TGTGCCATCACTCCGAGGACAGATAACTATGGCTACACCTTC.

The chain couples TRBV19 to TRBJ2-3; 8 bases agree with TRBD2. The CDR3 loop spans 15 amino acids. V lost 1 base, J lost 6 bases, and 6 bases stayed unmatched. Germline CDR1 and CDR2: LNHDA and SQIVND (reference sequence). CDR3 bases: TGTGCCAGTAGTATAGTGCTAGCGGGTTCGGATACGCAGTATTTT. Translation: CASSIVLAGSDTQYF. The full variable domain, its missing parts supplied by reference TRBV19 and TRBJ2-3, is DGGITQSPKYLFRKEGQNVTLSCEQNLNHDAMYWYRQDPGQGLRLIYYSQIVNDFQKGDIAEGYSVSREKKESFPLTVTSAQKNPTAFYLCASSIVLAGSDTQYFGPGTRLTVL.

The V call is TRBV2, the J call TRBJ2-7, with no clear D. Germline lookup yields CDR1 SNHLY and CDR2 FYNNEI. V was shortened by 8 bases and J by 0 bases, with 17 bases between the two germline ends. The CDR3 length is 15 residues. The DNA for the CDR3 is TGTGCCAGCCGACCCAGCGCATTTAGCTCCTACGAGCAGTACTTC. Translated, it gives CASRPSAFSSYEQYF.

The J gene is TRBJ1-1, the V gene TRBV5-6; D is uncertain. From germline, CDR1 is SGHDT and CDR2 YYEEEE. The CDR3 is 14 amino acids. V was clipped by 2 bases and J by 5 bases, with 13 bases between them. The CDR3 DNA reads as TGTGCCAGCAGCTTCGTGGGCGAACGGACTGAAGCTTTCTTT. It specifies CASSFVGERTEAFF.

This clone was picked up one time. The chain has TRBV18 and TRBJ1-5; unclear D gene. There are 14 residues in the CDR3. Germline V gene data show CDR1 as KGHSH and CDR2 as LQKENI. Trimming stripped 1 base from V and 6 bases from J, with 10 bases between. The CDR3 DNA sequence: TGTGCCAGCTCACCACTTGGGCGTGGTCAGCCCCAGCATTTT. Translating it yields CASSPLGRGQPQHF.

The chain employs TRBV2 and TRBJ1-5, with D perhaps TRBD1 (6 bases). The CDR3 length is 15 residues. Germline CDR1 and CDR2: SNHLY and FYNNEI. V shed 4 bases and J shed 6 bases, with 16 bases lying between them. The CDR3 DNA reads as TGTGCCAGCAGTGTCGGGAGGCAGGGGATTCAGCCCCAGCATTTT. Its protein product is CASSVGRQGIQPQHF.

This chain joins TRBV6-5 and TRBJ2-7; TRBD1 might be the D (6 bases). This CDR3 is 13 amino acids long. Germline CDR1 is MNHEY and CDR2 is SVGAGI. V dropped 6 bases and J dropped 4 bases, with 13 bases sitting between them. The CDR3, as DNA: TGTGCCAGCAGGCAGACAGGTCGGTACGAGCAGTACTTC. Translation gives CASRQTGRYEQYF.

This clone was detected a few times. The chain recombines TRBV19 with TRBJ2-1, with 10 positions matching TRBD2. CDR3 size: 18 residues. Trimming at V came to 7 bases and at J to 1 base, leaving 13 bases not matched to a gene. The germline V gene encodes CDR1 LNHDA and CDR2 SQIVND (reference sequence). The CDR3 reads CASTRWASGSGSYNEQFF. The CDR3 DNA is TGTGCCAGTACCCGGTGGGCTAGCGGGAGTGGGTCCTACAATGAGCAGTTCTTC.

The chain links TRBV5-6 to TRBJ1-1; TRBD1 matches 7 bases. In germline, CDR1 is SGHDT, CDR2 YYEEEE. V dropped 4 bases and J dropped 0; count of bases not matched to a gene: 6. The CDR3 length is 15 residues. This CDR3 is CASSDGTAMNTEAFF. Written as DNA, the CDR3 is TGTGCCAGCAGCGACGGGACAGCAATGAACACTGAAGCTTTCTTT.

The rearrangement uses TRBV2 and TRBJ1-6; D gene uncertain. The ends were cut back, 7 bases at V and 5 bases at J, with 6 bases in the middle. Germline V gives CDR1 SNHLY, CDR2 FYNNEI. The CDR3 length is 12 residues. The CDR3 spells CASKRDNSPLHF. The CDR3 nucleotides are TGTGCCAGCAAGAGGGATAATTCACCCCTCCACTTT.

This chain links TRBV4-1 with TRBJ2-7; tentative D call: TRBD1 (5 bases). The V end was cut by 1 base, the J end by 2 bases, with 12 bases between. Germline values: CDR1 MGHRA, CDR2 YSYEKL. The length of the CDR3 is 15 residues. In DNA, the CDR3 is TGCGCCAGCAGCCAAGGCCAGGGCTCCGCCTACGAGCAGTACTTC. As protein: CASSQGQGSAYEQYF.